Each of the 24 T cell receptor beta chains below was sequenced from the same sample in a study of CXCR3-negative and CXCR3-positive naive CD8 T cells. UMI-tagged TRB cDNA libraries were built via 5' RACE. TCRdb re-analyzed the 5' RACE reads; it lists each CDR3 protein once, without DNA. The table for this sample gives about 140,000 distinct CDR3 sequences. Findings and limits, study-wide: The TRB CDR3s that CXCR3-positive naive cells carried were more hydrophobic than those of CXCR3-negative naive cells.

Their antigens are not known. The sample was naive CXCR3+ CD8+ T cells from blood. Subset specified: CD45RO-CCR7+CD27+CD95- naive CD8+ T cells expressing CXCR3 (TNR3+). The origin of the receptors is a human donor in good health. Some clones in this sample may be carry-over from other donors' samples.

The chain has TRBV19 and TRBJ1-2; TCRdb's D call, TRBD1, is unchecked because there is no DNA. Germline V lookup: CDR1 LNHDA, CDR2 SQIVND (reference sequence). The CDR3 contains 15 residues. The CDR3 is CASSIDIQGNYGYTF.

The chain carries TRBV5-6 and TRBJ2-7; the D call from TCRdb, TRBD1, cannot be confirmed without DNA. This CDR3 has 14 amino acids. Germline CDR1 is SGHDT and CDR2 is YYEEEE. The CDR3 region is CASSDGTGTYEQYF.

The chain has TRBV3-1 and TRBJ2-7; TCRdb lists TRBD1, though no DNA is available to test this call. CDR1 is LGHDT, CDR2 YNNKEL, per germline (reference sequence). The CDR3 is 15 residues long. The CDR3 sequence is CASSQGRQDPGEQYF.

CDR3 region: CASSYRGEVNTEAFF. The chain uses TRBV28 and TRBJ1-1. This CDR3 has 15 amino acids. Germline CDR1 MDHEN, CDR2 SYDVKM. The full variable domain, its missing parts supplied by reference TRBV28 and TRBJ1-1, is DVKVTQSSRYLVKRTGEKVFLECVQDMDHENMFWYRQDPGLGLRLIYFSYDVKMKEKGDIPEGYSVSREKKERFSLILESASTNQTSMYLCASSYRGEVNTEAFFGQGTRLTVV.

The gene calls are TRBV20-1 and TRBJ2-1; as DNA is missing, the TRBD2 call by TCRdb cannot be tested. The CDR3 covers 17 residues. CDR1 is DFQATT and CDR2 is SNEGSKA in the germline V gene (reference sequence). Here the CDR3 reads CSAPRGTSGDSHNEQFF.

The V and J genes are TRBV29-1 and TRBJ1-1; TCRdb gives TRBD1 as the D gene, but with no DNA this cannot be confirmed. The length of the CDR3 is 14 residues. Germline-derived CDR1 and CDR2 are SQVTM and ANQGSEA. The CDR3 loop is CSVAGTGVGNEAFF.

This rearrangement joins TRBV11-3 to TRBJ2-7; TCRdb picks TRBD2, but there is no DNA to check that call. Germline loops: CDR1 SGHNT, CDR2 YENEEA. This CDR3 spans 16 amino acids. The CDR3 loop reads CASSPRFSGGRYEQYF.

The chain couples TRBV7-2 to TRBJ1-2; the D gene TCRdb calls, TRBD1, cannot be checked with no DNA. The CDR3 has 15 residues. CDR1 SGHTA and CDR2 FQGNSA come from the germline V gene. The CDR3 protein is CASSLVLGGASGYTF.

The chain joins TRBV7-2 to TRBJ2-7; TCRdb selects TRBD1, and the lack of DNA leaves this call unchecked. The CDR3 contains 16 residues. Germline V CDR1 and CDR2: SGHTA, FQGNSA. The CDR3 loop reads CASSLAVRGRGDEQYF. Full variable domain (missing parts from reference TRBV7-2 and TRBJ2-7): GAGVSQSPSNKVTEKGKDVELRCDPISGHTALYWYRQSLGQGLEFLIYFQGNSAPDKSGLPSDRFSAERTGGSVSTLTIQRTQQEDSAVYLCASSLAVRGRGDEQYFGPGTRLTVT.

V and J are TRBV11-3 and TRBJ2-7; no DNA is available, so the TRBD1 call from TCRdb remains unchecked. The CDR3 spans 13 residues. Germline CDR1 reads SGHNT; CDR2 reads YENEEA. CDR3 amino acids: CASSARGTGEQYF.

The rearrangement links TRBV20-1 to TRBJ2-3; TCRdb selects TRBD1, and the lack of DNA leaves this call unchecked. The CDR3 is made up of 15 amino acids. Germline V gene lookup returns CDR1 DFQATT and CDR2 SNEGSKA (reference sequence). The CDR3 protein is CSSLTPGQGTDTQYF.

The gene calls are TRBV12-3 or TRBV12-4 and TRBJ2-7; TCRdb's D call of TRBD2 is untestable without DNA. The CDR3 loop spans 14 amino acids. CDR3 protein: CASKEGGLSYEQYF.

The chain carries TRBV27 and TRBJ2-7; TCRdb's assignment of TRBD1 cannot be checked, as there is no DNA. Germline values: CDR1 MNHEY, CDR2 SMNVEV (reference sequence). The CDR3 covers 13 residues. The CDR3 region is CASSFAGHYEQYF.

The chain links TRBV7-8 to TRBJ1-2; TCRdb proposes TRBD1, but this gene call is untestable without DNA. Germline V CDR1 and CDR2: SGHVS, FQNEAQ. This CDR3 spans 14 amino acids. The CDR3 region is CASSPGPTNYGYTF.

The gene calls are TRBV25-1 and TRBJ2-1; TCRdb lists TRBD2, though no DNA is available to test this call. Germline lookup yields CDR1 MGHDK and CDR2 SYGVNS. CDR3 length: 13 amino acids. CDR3 sequence reads: CASIGGGVNEQFF.

The chain has TRBV9 and TRBJ2-5; TCRdb picks TRBD1, but there is no DNA to check that call. Germline assignment: CDR1 SGDLS and CDR2 YYNGEE. This CDR3 has 14 residues. The CDR3 spells CASSPGTAQETQYF.

The chain recombines TRBV5-1 with TRBJ1-1. This CDR3 contains 14 residues. CDR1 is SGHRS and CDR2 is YFSETQ in the germline V gene. The CDR3 is CASSFSLEGAEAFF.

This chain links TRBV28 with TRBJ2-1; lacking DNA, the TRBD1 call made by TCRdb goes unchecked. This CDR3 has 16 residues. Germline V gene lookup returns CDR1 MDHEN and CDR2 SYDVKM. CDR3 amino acids: CASSPYGTNSYNEQFF.

The rearrangement uses TRBV13 and TRBJ2-5. The CDR3 loop spans 14 amino acids. Looked up from germline, CDR1 is PRHDT and CDR2 is FYEKMQ (reference sequence). This CDR3 reads CASSLGSAQETQYF.

The V and J genes are TRBV7-8 and TRBJ2-7. The germline CDR1 and CDR2 sequences are SGHVS and FQNEAQ. The CDR3 extends over 14 amino acids. The CDR3 is CASSLGVQGYEQYF.

The chain carries TRBV20-1 and TRBJ2-1. CDR1 and CDR2 from the germline V gene are DFQATT and SNEGSKA (reference sequence). There are 13 residues in the CDR3. CDR3 sequence: CSARRRLDNEQFF.

V is TRBV29-1 and J is TRBJ1-1. The length of the CDR3 is 12 residues. Germline CDR1 SQVTM, CDR2 ANQGSEA. The CDR3 is CSVELGSTEAFF.

The chain has TRBV28 and TRBJ2-7; TCRdb selects TRBD1, and the lack of DNA leaves this call unchecked. The CDR3 sequence is 14 residues long. From germline, CDR1 is MDHEN and CDR2 SYDVKM. This CDR3 is CASSVSGTDNEQYF.

The chain employs TRBV12-3 or TRBV12-4 and TRBJ2-2; TCRdb lists TRBD1, though no DNA is available to test this call. The CDR3 is made up of 17 amino acids. CDR3: CASTPPRGALGTGELFF.